This T cell receptor (beta chain) came from a study of T cell repertoires in cytomegalovirus infection. Study details: Through public TCR beta signatures, both CMV infection and matching HLA type were indicated.

The CDR3 spans 16 residues. Germline loops: CDR1 SGHVS, CDR2 FNYEAQ. V was cut by 0 bases and J by 6 bases, with 15 bases left in between. TCRdb used MiXCR to reprocess the reads, holding one entry per CDR3 protein. The sample includes around 70,000 distinct CDR3 sequences, 3.5% to 4% of them seen just once. Study results and limitations: HLA-C-restricted CMV-specific TCR beta clonotypes prevailed in the ex vivo response. Cumulative frequency of public TCR beta families picked out carriers of CMV plus the relevant HLA.

This clonotype was seen many times. Antigen: not known. The sequenced sample was PBMCs. This clonotype was sampled from a human donor in good health (CMV status not recorded). Some clones in this sample may be carry-over from other donors' samples. The rearrangement uses TRBV7-6 and TRBJ2-1, with D unresolved. The CDR3 protein is CASSLAFRPGPNEQFF. CDR3 nucleotide sequence: TGTGCCAGCAGCTTAGCGTTCCGCCCCGGGCCCAATGAGCAGTTCTTC.